A single sample gave rise to the 5 T cell receptor beta chains below, sequenced in a study of T cell responses to AZD1222 COVID-19 vaccine. The table came from immunoSEQ multiplex PCR; TCRdb's copy has only in-frame clones and leaves some out. The table includes some 150,000 clones, about 91% detected once. The source was peripheral blood, collected on day 0 of AZD1222 vaccination. The receptors stem from an adult in good health.

CDR3 DNA: TGTGCCAGCAGCTTGCCGGGTTTTCGGAACACTGAAGCTTTCTTT. Protein: CASSLPGFRNTEAFF. The chain has TRBV5-4 and TRBJ1-1; D gene uncertain. CDR1 is SGHNT, CDR2 YYREEE, per germline (reference sequence). The CDR3 length is 15 residues. V lost 1 base to trimming and J lost 1 base, with 11 bases between them.

The chain has TRBV2 and TRBJ1-3; D unresolved. V lost 3 bases and J lost 0, with 6 bases in between. CDR3 length: 14 amino acids. Germline lookup yields CDR1 SNHLY and CDR2 FYNNEI. CDR3 amino acids: CASSDASSGNTIYF. CDR3 bases: TGTGCCAGCAGTGACGCAAGCTCTGGAAACACCATATATTTT.

This sequence joins TRBV19 and TRBJ2-7; the match to TRBD1 covers 10 bases. Trimming at V came to 4 bases and at J to 2 bases, leaving 5 bases not matched to a gene. Germline V gene data show CDR1 as LNHDA and CDR2 as SQIVND (reference sequence). This CDR3 comprises 15 residues. CDR3 amino acids: CASSTRTGGAYEQYF. CDR3 coding DNA: TGTGCCAGTAGTACAAGGACAGGGGGTGCCTACGAGCAGTACTTC.

V is TRBV7-3 and J is TRBJ2-7; D might be TRBD1 (5 bases). V lost 5 bases, J lost 2 bases, and 10 bases lay in between. CDR1 is SGHTA, CDR2 FQGTGA, per germline. This CDR3 is built from 13 residues. The CDR3 DNA reads as TGTGCCAGCAGCCCCCCGGACACCTACGAGCAGTACTTC. It is translated as CASSPPDTYEQYF. Looking up the rest from reference TRBV7-3 and TRBJ2-7 gives the full variable domain: GAGVSQTPSNKVTEKGKYVELRCDPISGHTALYWYRQSLGQGPEFLIYFQGTGAADDSGLPNDRFFAVRPEGSVSTLKIQRTERGDSAVYLCASSPPDTYEQYFGPGTRLTVT.

The genes are TRBV4-2 and TRBJ1-4, with D maybe TRBD1 (6 bases). The germline V and J ends were trimmed by 0 bases and 13 bases, with 18 bases remaining between them. CDR3 size: 15 residues. Germline V CDR1 and CDR2: LGHNA, YNFKEQ. The CDR3 is CASSQERGAVRGLFF. For the CDR3, the DNA is TGTGCCAGCAGCCAAGAGCGGGGGGCAGTGCGAGGACTGTTTTTT.